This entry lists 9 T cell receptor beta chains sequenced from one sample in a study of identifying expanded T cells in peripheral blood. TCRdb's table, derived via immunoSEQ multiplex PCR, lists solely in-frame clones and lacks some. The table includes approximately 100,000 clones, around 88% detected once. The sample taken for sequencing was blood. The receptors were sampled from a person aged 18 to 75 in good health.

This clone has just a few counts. The CDR3 coding sequence is TGTGCCAGTGGGGTGAGACAGGGCAATCAGCCCCAGCATTTT. It codes for CASGVRQGNQPQHF. This rearrangement joins TRBV2 to TRBJ1-5, with D perhaps TRBD1 (6 bases). V lost 9 bases and J lost 2, with 14 bases in between. Germline-derived CDR1 and CDR2 are SNHLY and FYNNEI. The CDR3 contains 14 residues. Looking up the rest from reference TRBV2 and TRBJ1-5 gives the full variable domain: EPEVTQTPSHQVTQMGQEVILRCVPISNHLYFYWYRQILGQKVEFLVSFYNNEISEKSEIFDDQFSVERPDGSNFTLKIRSTKLEDSAMYFCASGVRQGNQPQHFGDGTRLSIL.

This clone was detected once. CDR3 residues: CASSILGNRETTEAFF. CDR3 DNA: TGTGCCAGTAGTATTCTGGGGAACAGGGAGACCACTGAAGCTTTCTTT. This sequence joins TRBV19 and TRBJ1-1; TRBD1 might be the D (6 bases). In germline, CDR1 is LNHDA, CDR2 SQIVND (reference sequence). V lost 3 bases and J 4 bases, leaving 18 bases between the germline ends. The CDR3 covers 16 residues. Drawing the rest from reference TRBV19 and TRBJ1-1, the complete variable domain is DGGITQSPKYLFRKEGQNVTLSCEQNLNHDAMYWYRQDPGQGLRLIYYSQIVNDFQKGDIAEGYSVSREKKESFPLTVTSAQKNPTAFYLCASSILGNRETTEAFFGQGTRLTVV.

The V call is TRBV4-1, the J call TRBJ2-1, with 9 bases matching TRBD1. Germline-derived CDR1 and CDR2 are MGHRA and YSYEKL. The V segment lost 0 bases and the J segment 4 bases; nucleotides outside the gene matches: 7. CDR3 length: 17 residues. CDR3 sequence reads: CASSQEDRGTRYNEQFF. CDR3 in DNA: TGCGCCAGCAGCCAAGAGGACAGGGGCACGCGGTACAATGAGCAGTTCTTC.

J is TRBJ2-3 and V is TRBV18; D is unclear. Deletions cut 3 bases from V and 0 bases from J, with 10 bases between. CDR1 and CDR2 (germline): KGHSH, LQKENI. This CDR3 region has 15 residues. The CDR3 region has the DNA TGTGCCAGCTCACCGTTGGGAACTAGCACAGATACGCAGTATTTT. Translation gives CASSPLGTSTDTQYF.

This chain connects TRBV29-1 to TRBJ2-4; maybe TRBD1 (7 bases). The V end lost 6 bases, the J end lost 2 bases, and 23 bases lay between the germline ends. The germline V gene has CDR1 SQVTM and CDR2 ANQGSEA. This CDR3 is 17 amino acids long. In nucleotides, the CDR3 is TGCAGCGTCGAGGGACTTCTCGGGACAGACCCCAAAAACATTCAGTACTTC. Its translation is CSVEGLLGTDPKNIQYF.

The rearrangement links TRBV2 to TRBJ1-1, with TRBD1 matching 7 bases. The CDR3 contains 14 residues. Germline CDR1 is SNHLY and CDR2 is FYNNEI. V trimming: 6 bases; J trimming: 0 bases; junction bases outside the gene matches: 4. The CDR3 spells CASRQGEVNTEAFF. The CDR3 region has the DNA TGTGCCAGCAGGCAGGGGGAGGTGAACACTGAAGCTTTCTTT. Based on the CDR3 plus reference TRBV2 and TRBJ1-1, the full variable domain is EPEVTQTPSHQVTQMGQEVILRCVPISNHLYFYWYRQILGQKVEFLVSFYNNEISEKSEIFDDQFSVERPDGSNFTLKIRSTKLEDSAMYFCASRQGEVNTEAFFGQGTRLTVV.

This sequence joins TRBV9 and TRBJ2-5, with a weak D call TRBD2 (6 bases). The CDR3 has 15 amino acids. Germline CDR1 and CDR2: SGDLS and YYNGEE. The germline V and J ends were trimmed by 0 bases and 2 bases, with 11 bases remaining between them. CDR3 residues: CASSVEGTPQETQYF. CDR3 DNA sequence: TGTGCCAGCAGCGTAGAGGGGACTCCTCAAGAGACCCAGTACTTC.

The CDR3 region is CATSRENGDQGGYTF. DNA for the CDR3: TGTGCCACCAGCAGGGAAAACGGGGACCAAGGTGGCTACACCTTC. This chain connects TRBV15 to TRBJ1-2; possible D gene TRBD1, 5 bases. The V gene lost 3 bases and the J gene lost 7 bases, with 18 bases spanning the gap. From germline, CDR1 is LNHNV and CDR2 YYDKDF (reference sequence). The CDR3 runs to 15 residues. Together with reference TRBV15 and TRBJ1-2, the CDR3 gives the full variable domain: DAMVIQNPRYQVTQFGKPVTLSCSQTLNHNVMYWYQQKSSQAPKLLFHYYDKDFNNEADTPDNFQSRRPNTSFCFLDIRSPGLGDTAMYLCATSRENGDQGGYTFGSGTRLTVV.

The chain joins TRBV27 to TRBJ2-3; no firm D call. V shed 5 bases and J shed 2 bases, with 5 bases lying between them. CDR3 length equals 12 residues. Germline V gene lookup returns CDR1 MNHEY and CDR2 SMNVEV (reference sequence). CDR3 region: CASSGYTDTQYF. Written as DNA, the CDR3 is TGTGCCAGCAGTGGGTACACAGATACGCAGTATTTT.